Listed below are T cell receptor beta chains from one sample, sequenced in a study of regulatory T cells in long-lasting Graves disease. TCRdb called the multiplex PCR reads again in MiXCR, with one record for every CDR3 protein. Of 550,000 to 600,000 distinct CDR3 sequences in the sample, about 15% are singletons; the top ten hold about 12%. The same sample was also used in a study of T cells in Graves' hyperthyroidism and ophthalmopathy.

The sample was peripheral blood mononuclear cells (PBMCs), taken at new diagnosis, from a patient treated with antithyroid drugs. All receptors derive from a young man with Graves disease. Both conserved end residues are part of each CDR3. Fields, in order: V gene, CDR3 protein.

v_call: TRBV5-1
cdr3_aa: CASSLRAGGLYEQYF

v_call: TRBV29-1
cdr3_aa: CSVVGTGGTQYF

v_call: TRBV28
cdr3_aa: CASTMGRRGPRWSNQPQHF

v_call: TRBV11-2
cdr3_aa: CASSLGLAGAETQYF

v_call: TRBV3-1
cdr3_aa: CASSQGVAVGTEAFF

v_call: TRBV5-5
cdr3_aa: CASSLGHTGANVLTF

v_call: TRBV5-1
cdr3_aa: CASQALATLTDTQYF

v_call: TRBV29-1
cdr3_aa: CSVAVIHEQFF

v_call: TRBV19
cdr3_aa: CASRLSLAGGTYEQYF

v_call: TRBV11-2
cdr3_aa: CASSPIAGGTSDTQYF

v_call: TRBV6-2/TRBV6-3
cdr3_aa: CASNRLASEYEQYF

v_call: TRBV7-9
cdr3_aa: CASSLGLVQAFF

v_call: TRBV20-1
cdr3_aa: CSARLRTGGVLFRSNTEAFF

v_call: TRBV2
cdr3_aa: CASRTSGRADTADTQYF

v_call: TRBV6-1
cdr3_aa: CASSIFLAHGYTF

v_call: TRBV5-4
cdr3_aa: CASSLAGDSAREQYF

v_call: TRBV29-1
cdr3_aa: CSVEGVGRVAYEQYF

v_call: TRBV27
cdr3_aa: CASSPWDRGVTGELFF